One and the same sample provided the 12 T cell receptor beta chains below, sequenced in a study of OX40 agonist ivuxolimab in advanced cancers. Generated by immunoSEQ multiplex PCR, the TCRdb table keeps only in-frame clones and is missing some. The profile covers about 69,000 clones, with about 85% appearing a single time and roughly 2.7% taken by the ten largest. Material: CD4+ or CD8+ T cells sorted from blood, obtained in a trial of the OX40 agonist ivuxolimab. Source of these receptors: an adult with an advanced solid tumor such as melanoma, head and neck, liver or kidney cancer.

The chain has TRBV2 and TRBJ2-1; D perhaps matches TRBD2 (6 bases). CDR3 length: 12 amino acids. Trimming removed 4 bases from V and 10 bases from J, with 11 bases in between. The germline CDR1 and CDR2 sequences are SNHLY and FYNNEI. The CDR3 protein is CASSGDSWEQFF. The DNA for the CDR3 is TGTGCCAGCAGTGGGGACTCCTGGGAGCAGTTCTTC. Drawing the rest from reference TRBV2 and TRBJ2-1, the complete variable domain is EPEVTQTPSHQVTQMGQEVILRCVPISNHLYFYWYRQILGQKVEFLVSFYNNEISEKSEIFDDQFSVERPDGSNFTLKIRSTKLEDSAMYFCASSGDSWEQFFGPGTRLTVL.

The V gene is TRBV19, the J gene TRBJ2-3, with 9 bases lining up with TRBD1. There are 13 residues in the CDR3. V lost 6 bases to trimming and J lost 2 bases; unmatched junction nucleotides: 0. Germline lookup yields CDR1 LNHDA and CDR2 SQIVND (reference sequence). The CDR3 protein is CASRQGATDTQYF. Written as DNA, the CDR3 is TGTGCCAGTAGACAGGGGGCCACAGATACGCAGTATTTT.

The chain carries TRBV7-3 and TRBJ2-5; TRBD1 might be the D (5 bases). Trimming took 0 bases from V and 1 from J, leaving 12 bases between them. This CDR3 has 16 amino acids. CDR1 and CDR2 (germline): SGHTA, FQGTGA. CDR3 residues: CASSLTGQGLQETQYF. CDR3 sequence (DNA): TGTGCCAGCAGCTTAACAGGGCAGGGCCTCCAAGAGACCCAGTACTTC.

CDR3 nucleotide sequence: TGTGCCTGGAGTGGGAGCTATGGCTACACCTTC. Its protein is CAWSGSYGYTF. The genes are TRBV30 and TRBJ1-2, with D unresolved. Per germline, CDR1 GTSNPN and CDR2 SVGIG (reference sequence). Trimming left V 1 base short and J 4 bases short, with 4 bases between. This CDR3 has 11 amino acids. Using reference TRBV30 and TRBJ1-2 for the parts outside the CDR3, the full variable domain is SQTIHQWPATLVQPVGSPLSLECTVEGTSNPNLYWYRQAAGRGLQLLFYSVGIGQISSEVPQNLSASRPQDRQFILSSKKLLLSDSGFYLCAWSGSYGYTFGSGTRLTVV.

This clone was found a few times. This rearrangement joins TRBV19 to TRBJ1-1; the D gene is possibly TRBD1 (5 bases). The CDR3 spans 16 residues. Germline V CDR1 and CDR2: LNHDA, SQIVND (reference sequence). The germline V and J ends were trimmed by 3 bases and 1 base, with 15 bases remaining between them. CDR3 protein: CASSMGRVSGNTEAFF. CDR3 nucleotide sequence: TGTGCCAGTAGTATGGGCAGGGTTAGTGGGAACACTGAAGCTTTCTTT.

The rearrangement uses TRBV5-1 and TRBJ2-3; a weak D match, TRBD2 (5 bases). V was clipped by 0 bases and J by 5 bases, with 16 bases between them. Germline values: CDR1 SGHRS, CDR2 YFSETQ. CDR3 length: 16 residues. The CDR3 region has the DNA TGCGCCAGCAGCTTGGACGGGAAGAAACCTGAAGATACGCAGTATTTT. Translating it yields CASSLDGKKPEDTQYF.

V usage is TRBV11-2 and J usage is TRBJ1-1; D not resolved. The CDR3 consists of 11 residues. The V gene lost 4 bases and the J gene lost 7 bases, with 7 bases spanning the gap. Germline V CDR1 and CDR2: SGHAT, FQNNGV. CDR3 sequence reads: CASSWSFEAFF. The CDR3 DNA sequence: TGTGCCAGCAGCTGGTCCTTTGAAGCTTTCTTT.

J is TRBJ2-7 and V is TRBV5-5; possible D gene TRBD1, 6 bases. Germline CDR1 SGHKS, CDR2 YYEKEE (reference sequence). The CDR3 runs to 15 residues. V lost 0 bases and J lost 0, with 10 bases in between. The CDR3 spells CASSLGVGASYEQYF. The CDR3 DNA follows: TGTGCCAGCAGCTTGGGAGTGGGGGCCTCCTACGAGCAGTACTTC.

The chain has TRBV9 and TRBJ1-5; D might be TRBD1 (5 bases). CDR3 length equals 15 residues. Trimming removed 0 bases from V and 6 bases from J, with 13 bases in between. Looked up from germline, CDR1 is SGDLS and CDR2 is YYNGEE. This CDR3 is CASSVGGEFGQPQHF. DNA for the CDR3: TGTGCCAGCAGCGTAGGGGGGGAGTTCGGTCAGCCCCAGCATTTT.

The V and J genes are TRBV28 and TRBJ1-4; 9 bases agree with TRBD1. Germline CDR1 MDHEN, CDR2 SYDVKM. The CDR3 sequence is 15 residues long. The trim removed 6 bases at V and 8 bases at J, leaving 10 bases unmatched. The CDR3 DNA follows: TGTGCCAGCAGCGGGAACCGGGACAGGGCCGAAAAACTGTTTTTT. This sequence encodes CASSGNRDRAEKLFF. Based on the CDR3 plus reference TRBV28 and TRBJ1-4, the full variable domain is DVKVTQSSRYLVKRTGEKVFLECVQDMDHENMFWYRQDPGLGLRLIYFSYDVKMKEKGDIPEGYSVSREKKERFSLILESASTNQTSMYLCASSGNRDRAEKLFFGSGTQLSVL.

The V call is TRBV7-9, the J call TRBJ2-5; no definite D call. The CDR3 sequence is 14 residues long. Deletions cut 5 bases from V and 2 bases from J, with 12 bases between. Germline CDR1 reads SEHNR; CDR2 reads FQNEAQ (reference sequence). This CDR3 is CASSEHTTQETQYF. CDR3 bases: TGTGCCAGCAGCGAGCACACAACTCAAGAGACCCAGTACTTC. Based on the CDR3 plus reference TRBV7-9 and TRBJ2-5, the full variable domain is DTGVSQNPRHKITKRGQNVTFRCDPISEHNRLYWYRQTLGQGPEFLTYFQNEAQLEKSRLLSDRFSAERPKGSFSTLEIQRTEQGDSAMYLCASSEHTTQETQYFGPGTRLLVL.

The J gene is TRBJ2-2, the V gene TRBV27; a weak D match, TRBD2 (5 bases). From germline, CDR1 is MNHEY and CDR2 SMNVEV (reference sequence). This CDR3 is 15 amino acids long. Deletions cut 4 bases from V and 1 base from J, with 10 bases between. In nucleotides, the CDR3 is TGTGCCAGCAGTTCGCGCGGGCTGAACACCGGGGAGCTGTTTTTT. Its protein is CASSSRGLNTGELFF.